This T cell receptor beta chain stems from a study of T cell responses to AZD1222 COVID-19 vaccine. Study outcomes and limitations: Repertoire collection took place solely once the T cell response had peaked. AZD1222 recipients seropositive at baseline numbered only five to seven. Clonal diversity may have been underestimated, and the donors were mostly white British, with more females than males. Per reports, nearly half of all spike-specific TCRs target regions that are unmutated in variants.

The assay was immunoSEQ multiplex PCR, and TCRdb's table has in-frame clones only and misses some. The data show roughly 150,000 clones, about 91% seen once. In the case of this clone: What it recognizes is unknown.

CDR3 length equals 16 residues. V was shortened by 2 bases and J by 2 bases, with 16 bases between the two germline ends. Germline V gene sequence: CDR1 MGHRA, CDR2 YSYEKL. J is TRBJ2-7 and V is TRBV4-1, with D possibly TRBD1 on 6 matching bases. The source was peripheral blood, collected on day 0 of MenACWY control vaccination. The clonotype originates from an adult in good health. CDR3 sequence (DNA): TGCGCCAGCAGCCAACTACAGGGTCAGGGAGCCTACGAGCAGTACTTC. It codes for CASSQLQGQGAYEQYF.